The clone carrying this T cell receptor beta chain was counted between two and nine times. Trimming shortened V by 5 bases and J by 8 bases, and 19 bases separated the two germline ends. The CDR3 is 15 residues long. Germline CDR1 and CDR2: SGHTA and FQGNSA. Generated by immunoSEQ multiplex PCR, the TCRdb table keeps only in-frame clones and is missing some. The table lists 950,000 to 1,300,000 clones, roughly 80% of them singletons. This sample was included in a study of shared clonotypes between healthy human individuals. Sequenced input: memory CD4+ T cells sorted from blood. As for subset: CD45RA-negative fraction. The V gene is TRBV7-2, the J gene TRBJ2-1; D is unclear. The clonotype comes from a man between 18 and 29 years old in good health. The CDR3 nucleotides are TGTGCCAGCAGCCCTGGGCAAGGGAATATGGATGAGCAGTTCTTC. Translation: CASSPGQGNMDEQFF. Variable domain in full (rest from reference TRBV7-2 and TRBJ2-1): GAGVSQSPSNKVTEKGKDVELRCDPISGHTALYWYRQSLGQGLEFLIYFQGNSAPDKSGLPSDRFSAERTGGSVSTLTIQRTQQEDSAVYLCASSPGQGNMDEQFFGPGTRLTVL.